This record concerns one TCR beta chain sequence. Its antigen is currently unknown. The data belong to a study of shared clonotypes between healthy human individuals. About the research overall: Aged between 18 and 49, the donors were a couple of women and a few men.

CD4+ cells were split into CD45RA+ naive and CD45RA-negative memory subsets. Findings and caveats of the study: Only blood was sampled; tissue repertoires likely differ.

The CDR3 consists of 12 residues. V was trimmed by 5 bases and J by 3 bases, leaving 10 bases between them. Germline assignment: CDR1 SQVTM and CDR2 ANQGSEA. Sequencing used immunoSEQ multiplex PCR; TCRdb keeps in-frame clones, though not all of them. Of more than 2 million clones detected, approximately 96% appear once; the ten largest clones hold roughly 0.13%. This clonotype was obtained from a man between 18 and 35 years old in good health. The J gene is TRBJ1-1, the V gene TRBV29-1; possible D gene TRBD1, 5 bases. The sequenced sample was naive CD4+ T cells sorted from blood. The subset was: CD45RA+ positively selected. CDR3 sequence reads: CSVHQGHTEAFF. In nucleotides, the CDR3 is TGCAGCGTTCACCAGGGTCACACTGAAGCTTTCTTT.